This T cell receptor (beta chain) stems from a study of T cell responses to AZD1222 COVID-19 vaccine. CDR1 SQVTM and CDR2 ANQGSEA come from the germline V gene. The CDR3 is 13 residues long. Trimming removed 6 bases from V and 2 bases from J, with 13 bases in between. Using immunoSEQ multiplex PCR, the repertoire was profiled, and TCRdb retains in-frame clones only, with some absent. The table records about 85,000 clones, roughly 88% of them present only once. The sample consisted of peripheral blood, taken on day 0 of AZD1222 vaccination. The chain combines TRBV29-1 with TRBJ1-1; D perhaps matches TRBD1 (5 bases). This receptor was obtained from an adult in good health. DNA of the CDR3: TGCAGCGTCGCCCTAGGGGCCAACACTGAAGCTTTCTTT. It codes for CSVALGANTEAFF.